Shown below are 28 T cell receptor beta chains from a single sample sequenced in a study of blood T cells in healthy people across ages. Then a second PCR, running roughly 7 to 11 cycles, was carried out with a sample-barcoded 5' primer and a J-beta primer mix. TCRdb recomputed calls from the 5' RACE reads with MiXCR, one row per CDR3 protein. The table lists about 600,000 distinct CDR3 sequences, around 48% of them singletons. What was sequenced was blood. The receptor set was obtained from a man at least 80 years old in good health.

The chain recombines TRBV29-1 with TRBJ2-1; 10 nucleotides agree with TRBD2. Germline V gives CDR1 SQVTM, CDR2 ANQGSEA. The CDR3 is 14 amino acids. The V segment lost 6 bases and the J segment 0 bases; nucleotides outside the gene matches: 2. The CDR3 coding sequence is TGCAGCGTGAGCGGGGGGGCCTCCTACAATGAGCAGTTCTTC. Encoded protein: CSVSGGASYNEQFF.

This clonotype was detected a few times. V gene TRBV30 combines with J gene TRBJ2-7; 8 bases line up with TRBD2. This CDR3 is 13 amino acids long. The V and J ends lost 1 base and 8 bases, in that order; junction bases with no gene match: 7. Germline values: CDR1 GTSNPN, CDR2 SVGIG (reference sequence). The DNA for the CDR3 is TGTGCCTGGAGTGCTGGACTAGCCCAGCAGCAGTACTTC. Its translation: CAWSAGLAQQQYF.

The V gene is TRBV6-5, the J gene TRBJ2-7; tentative D call: TRBD2 (6 bases). The V end lost 0 bases, the J end lost 7 bases, and 19 bases lay between the germline ends. The CDR3 runs to 16 residues. Germline CDR1 is MNHEY and CDR2 is SVGAGI. In nucleotides, the CDR3 is TGTGCCAGCAGTTACTCGAGCGGGTGGAACCCGAATGAGCAGTACTTC. The encoded protein is CASSYSSGWNPNEQYF.

This clonotype was seen a handful of times. A much larger clone lies one base from this, so it may be a read error. This sequence joins TRBV6-6 and TRBJ2-7; TRBD2 aligns across 8 bases. CDR3 length: 12 residues. V was pared by 6 bases and J by 11 bases, with 9 bases of the junction left unmatched. The germline CDR1 and CDR2 sequences are MNHNY and SVGAGI (reference sequence). CDR3 in DNA: TGTGCCAGCAGCTTTCGGGGGGGCGAAAAGTACTTC. Protein sequence: CASSFRGGEKYF.

In this sample, this clonotype turned up a few times. The chain couples TRBV20-1 to TRBJ1-1; 7 bases fit TRBD1. The CDR3 contains 13 residues. The germline gives CDR1 DFQATT, CDR2 SNEGSKA (reference sequence). Germline trimming cut 5 bases from V and 1 base from J; bases unmatched to any gene: 4. The DNA of the CDR3 is TGCAGTGCTGTACACAGGGGGAACACTGAAGCTTTCTTT. Translation gives CSAVHRGNTEAFF.

This clonotype has a handful of counts. The rearrangement uses TRBV29-1 and TRBJ1-2, with D tentatively TRBD1 (5 bases). The germline V and J ends were trimmed by 5 bases and 4 bases, with 17 bases remaining between them. The CDR3 sequence is 14 residues long. Germline V gene data show CDR1 as SQVTM and CDR2 as ANQGSEA. The CDR3 region is CSVPGTPVGYGYTF. The CDR3 DNA sequence: TGCAGCGTTCCCGGGACCCCGGTGGGCTATGGCTACACCTTC.

The rearrangement uses TRBV3-1 and TRBJ2-1; perhaps TRBD1 as D (6 bases). Germline CDR1 and CDR2: LGHDT and YNNKEL (reference sequence). The CDR3 is 15 residues long. V lost 2 bases and J lost 6, with 14 bases in between. The CDR3, as DNA: TGTGCCAGCAGCCAACAGGGGAAGTATAGCAATGAGCAGTTCTTC. Translation: CASSQQGKYSNEQFF.

This clonotype was detected only once. The rearrangement joins TRBV4-1 to TRBJ2-1; D tentatively fits TRBD1 or TRBD2 (5 bases each). The length of the CDR3 is 16 residues. The germline gives CDR1 MGHRA, CDR2 YSYEKL. V was trimmed by 0 bases and J by 12 bases, leaving 21 bases between them. The CDR3 protein is CASSQEEAVLARGQFF. The CDR3 DNA is TGCGCCAGCAGCCAAGAGGAAGCGGTCCTAGCTAGGGGGCAGTTCTTC.

The CDR3 DNA follows: TGTGCCAGCAGCGGGGACGGCCGGTTGAGCTACACCTTC. Protein: CASSGDGRLSYTF. V gene TRBV11-2 combines with J gene TRBJ1-2, with a tentative D call TRBD1 (5 bases). Trimming shortened V by 5 bases and J by 9 bases, and 16 bases separated the two germline ends. The CDR3 is made up of 13 amino acids. Germline CDR1 reads SGHAT; CDR2 reads FQNNGV. Based on the CDR3 plus reference TRBV11-2 and TRBJ1-2, the full variable domain is EAGVAQSPRYKIIEKRQSVAFWCNPISGHATLYWYQQILGQGPKLLIQFQNNGVVDDSQLPKDRFSAERLKGVDSTLKIQPAKLEDSAVYLCASSGDGRLSYTFGSGTRLTVV.

This clonotype was seen many times. The genes are TRBV12-3 or TRBV12-4 and TRBJ2-7; 8 nucleotides match TRBD2. With 5 bases clipped from V and 0 bases from J, the junction kept 6 bases outside the gene matches. This CDR3 has 15 residues. CDR3 nucleotide sequence: TGTGCCAGCAGTCCTAGCGGGCGGAGCTCCTACGAGCAGTACTTC. Residues: CASSPSGRSSYEQYF.

V is TRBV20-1 and J is TRBJ1-5; 8 nucleotides agree with TRBD1. The junction had 11 bases not matched to a gene; V was cut back by 6 bases and J by 4 bases. The germline V gene has CDR1 DFQATT and CDR2 SNEGSKA (reference sequence). The CDR3 length is 15 residues. CDR3 protein: CSAFGPDRANQPQHF. CDR3 DNA sequence: TGCAGTGCCTTCGGACCGGACAGGGCAAATCAGCCCCAGCATTTT.

This rearrangement joins TRBV3-1 to TRBJ2-1, with 13 bases that match TRBD2. Germline V gene sequence: CDR1 LGHDT, CDR2 YNNKEL (reference sequence). The CDR3 contains 16 residues. V lost 4 bases, J lost 5 bases, and 5 bases stayed unmatched. CDR3 in DNA: TGTGCCAGCAGCCGGAAACTAGCGGGAGGGGACAATGAGCAGTTCTTC. It yields the protein CASSRKLAGGDNEQFF.

This clonotype has only a few counts. The chain joins TRBV20-1 to TRBJ1-2, with 8 bases matching TRBD1. Germline V CDR1 and CDR2: DFQATT, SNEGSKA (reference sequence). V lost 5 bases, J lost 3 bases, and 5 bases stayed unmatched. This CDR3 contains 13 residues. Here the CDR3 DNA reads TGCAGTGCTGAGGACAGGGACTACTATGGCTACACCTTC. Translation: CSAEDRDYYGYTF.

This clonotype was seen more than once but under ten times. CDR3 amino acids: CASKRTSGASYNEQFF. CDR3 bases: TGTGCCAGCAAGCGGACTAGCGGGGCCTCCTACAATGAGCAGTTCTTC. V gene TRBV13 combines with J gene TRBJ2-1; 12 positions agree with TRBD2. This CDR3 is 16 amino acids long. The junction had 4 bases not matched to a gene; V was cut back by 7 bases and J by 0 bases. Germline V gives CDR1 PRHDT, CDR2 FYEKMQ (reference sequence). The whole variable domain, filled in from reference TRBV13 and TRBJ2-1, reads AAGVIQSPRHLIKEKRETATLKCYPIPRHDTVYWYQQGPGQDPQFLISFYEKMQSDKGSIPDRFSAQQFSDYHSELNMSSLELGDSALYFCASKRTSGASYNEQFFGPGTRLTVL.

This clonotype was picked up a small number of times. This rearrangement joins TRBV6-1 to TRBJ1-1, with D possibly matching TRBD1 (6 bases). This CDR3 is 13 amino acids long. V dropped 10 bases and J dropped 10 bases, with 22 bases sitting between them. The germline gives CDR1 MNHNS, CDR2 SASEGT. The CDR3 DNA sequence: TGTGCCACCCACCTGAGGGGGATCGATGGAGCTTTCTTT. This gives the protein CATHLRGIDGAFF.

This clonotype was seen many times. This chain links TRBV6-5 with TRBJ2-5, with a weak D call TRBD2 (5 bases). The CDR3 has 17 residues. The V end lost 0 bases, the J end lost 2 bases, and 16 bases lay between the germline ends. The germline V gene has CDR1 MNHEY and CDR2 SVGAGI. The CDR3, as DNA: TGTGCCAGCAGTTACTCTCTCGGAGTGTCGGGACAAGAGACCCAGTACTTC. Its protein product is CASSYSLGVSGQETQYF.

The chain couples TRBV20-1 to TRBJ2-5, with D possibly being TRBD1 (6 bases). The V and J ends lost 3 bases and 6 bases respectively, with 20 bases between them. Germline V CDR1 and CDR2: DFQATT, SNEGSKA (reference sequence). The CDR3 consists of 15 residues. In DNA form, the CDR3 reads TGCAGTGCTAGGAGTAGCAGGGGCAATTGGCAGACCCAGTACTTC. Protein product: CSARSSRGNWQTQYF.

This clonotype was counted a few times. CDR3 sequence (DNA): TGCGCCAGCAGCTTACTAGCGGCCCCTGGCAATGAGCAGTTCTTC. This encodes CASSLLAAPGNEQFF. The chain joins TRBV4-1 to TRBJ2-1; TRBD2 aligns across 8 bases. CDR1 MGHRA and CDR2 YSYEKL come from the germline V gene. CDR3 length: 15 residues. J gave up 6 bases and V 5 bases, and 9 bases lay outside the gene matches.

V usage is TRBV18 and J usage is TRBJ1-3, with 7 bases that match TRBD1. Germline V gives CDR1 KGHSH, CDR2 LQKENI. The V and J ends lost 5 bases and 0 bases, in that order; junction bases with no gene match: 7. The CDR3 is made up of 16 amino acids. The CDR3 protein is CASSSLTGDSGNTIYF. CDR3 nucleotides: TGTGCCAGCTCATCATTAACAGGGGACTCTGGAAACACCATATATTTT.

This chain uses TRBV5-1 with TRBJ1-2; D gene ambiguous. Germline CDR1 reads SGHRS; CDR2 reads YFSETQ. V lost 4 bases, J lost 0 bases, and 7 bases lay in between. This CDR3 is built from 13 residues. CDR3 sequence reads: CASSASSNYGYTF. The CDR3 DNA reads TGCGCCAGCAGCGCAAGCTCTAACTATGGCTACACCTTC.

The gene calls are TRBV29-1 and TRBJ2-3, with TRBD2 matching over 10 bases. The germline gives CDR1 SQVTM, CDR2 ANQGSEA. Trimming took 5 bases from V and 0 from J; bases not matched to a gene: 14. The CDR3 totals 18 residues. The CDR3 loop is CSVRGLAGARQSTDTQYF. The CDR3 region has the DNA TGCAGCGTTCGAGGCCTAGCGGGAGCCAGACAAAGCACAGATACGCAGTATTTT.

This sequence joins TRBV10-3 and TRBJ1-1; 7 positions agree with TRBD1. Germline lookup yields CDR1 ENHRY and CDR2 SYGVKD. The CDR3 is made up of 15 amino acids. V shed 6 bases and J 0 bases; nucleotides not matched to a gene: 7. The CDR3 spells CAISNPGGLNTEAFF. DNA for the CDR3: TGTGCCATCAGCAACCCAGGGGGGTTGAACACTGAAGCTTTCTTT.

The genes are TRBV5-1 and TRBJ1-4; D is unresolved. The CDR3 contains 14 residues. The V gene's germline CDR1 is SGHRS and CDR2 YFSETQ. The V end was cut by 0 bases, the J end by 4 bases, with 7 bases between. The CDR3 DNA sequence: TGCGCCAGCAGCTTGGGCATGGGTAATGAAAAACTGTTTTTT. Translating gives CASSLGMGNEKLFF.

The chain is built from TRBV28 and TRBJ1-2; D may be TRBD1 (5 bases). The CDR3 consists of 15 residues. The germline V gene encodes CDR1 MDHEN and CDR2 SYDVKM. The V end lost 5 bases, the J end lost 2 bases, and 15 bases lay between the germline ends. The CDR3 loop reads CASSQSRVENYGYTF. The CDR3 DNA is TGTGCCAGCAGTCAATCCAGGGTGGAGAACTATGGCTACACCTTC.

This clonotype showed up just once. This chain links TRBV29-1 with TRBJ1-1; D perhaps matches TRBD1 (6 bases). V shed 7 bases and J shed 0 bases, with 12 bases lying between them. The V gene's germline CDR1 is SQVTM and CDR2 ANQGSEA. CDR3 length: 13 residues. CDR3 coding DNA: TGCAGCGCCGGGGGCCCATTGAACACTGAAGCTTTCTTT. This encodes CSAGGPLNTEAFF.

The V call is TRBV20-1, the J call TRBJ2-1; 8 bases align to TRBD2. Germline V gene lookup returns CDR1 DFQATT and CDR2 SNEGSKA (reference sequence). The V segment lost 6 bases and the J segment 10 bases; nucleotides outside the gene matches: 14. The CDR3 sequence is 14 residues long. In DNA form, the CDR3 reads TGCAGTGCCGCAGAGGGGGGCGGGAGGCACGAGCAGTTCTTC. As protein: CSAAEGGGRHEQFF.

This clonotype was counted between two and nine times. This chain uses TRBV5-5 with TRBJ2-5; D is ambiguous. The CDR3 consists of 15 residues. Trimming stripped 0 bases from V and 5 bases from J, with 14 bases between. In germline, CDR1 is SGHKS, CDR2 YYEKEE (reference sequence). The CDR3 is CASSLGQTARETQYF. CDR3 sequence (DNA): TGTGCCAGCAGCTTGGGGCAGACCGCCAGGGAGACCCAGTACTTC.

A few counts support this clonotype. The junction differs from germline at one of its ends, possibly a read error. This sequence joins TRBV7-7 and TRBJ2-1; TRBD2 might be the D (6 bases). CDR3 length equals 17 residues. The germline gives CDR1 SSHAT, CDR2 FNYEAQ (reference sequence). CDR3 sequence: CASSLSSGWSSYNEQFF. CDR3 in DNA: TGTGCTAGCAGCTTGTCGAGCGGGTGGAGCTCCTACAATGAGCAGTTCTTC.